This T cell receptor (beta chain) was sequenced in a study of T cells in localized non-small cell lung cancer. Study outcomes and limitations: Adjacent lung was found to contain a median around 58 of the top 100 tumor clones. Uninvolved adjacent lung had higher T cell clonality than tumor and all other tissues.

V was trimmed by 2 bases and J by 6 bases, leaving 24 bases between them. The CDR3 covers 18 residues. CDR1 and CDR2 from the germline V gene are MGHRA and YSYEKL. Sequenced by immunoSEQ multiplex PCR; TCRdb stores in-frame clones only, minus some. The sample contains some 10,000 clones, less than 55% of which appear only once. About this clone itself: Antigen unknown.

The specimen was lymph node tissue, collected before any cancer treatment. The TCR comes from a woman aged 35-75 years with stage I lung adenocarcinoma. The chain recombines TRBV4-1 with TRBJ2-3, with D maybe TRBD2 (7 bases). The CDR3 DNA sequence: TGCGCCAGCAGCCAAAACCACTCGCCGGGGGGCCGATCCGATACGCAGTATTTT. As protein: CASSQNHSPGGRSDTQYF.